This is a list of T cell receptor beta chains from one sample in a study of blood T cell repertoires in COVID-19. Profiling relied on immunoSEQ multiplex PCR, and the TCRdb table lists in-frame clones only, not all of them. The sample has 60,000 to 75,000 clones, 85% to 90% seen once; the top ten hold around 5%. Sequencing was carried out using peripheral blood. These receptors came from a man over 45 with active COVID-19. CDR3s include the opening cysteine and the closing phenylalanine or tryptophan. A D gene is named only where the DNA matches it firmly. The listing skips clone size in some rows; elsewhere it reads once, few, many or a size class.

TRBV2	TRBD2	-	TRBJ2-2	TGTGCCAGCAGGCCCGGACTAGCGTCGACCGGGGAGCTGTTTTTT	CASRPGLASTGELFF
TRBV9	-	-	TRBJ2-6	TGTGCCAGCAGCGTAGAAGGGGCTGGGGCCAACGTCCTGACTTTC	CASSVEGAGANVLTF
TRBV5-1	-	once	TRBJ1-6	TGCGCCAGCAGCTTGGAAGGGGGGGATGCCTATAATTCACCCCTCCACTTT	CASSLEGGDAYNSPLHF
TRBV12-5	TRBD2	-	TRBJ2-2	TGTGCTAGTGGCCCCAATCTAGCGGGAGGCCCGGCCATCATCGTCACCGGGGAGCTGTTTTTT	CASGPNLAGGPAIIVTGELFF
TRBV6-1	TRBD2	-	TRBJ2-7	TGTGCCAGCAGTGAAGCTAGCGGGAGGCAATACGAGCAGTACTTC	CASSEASGRQYEQYF
TRBV19	-	once	TRBJ2-1	TGTGCCAGTAATCCAAGGTACGGGTACGATGAGCAGTTCTTC	CASNPRYGYDEQFF
TRBV5-1	TRBD1	once	TRBJ2-7	TGCGCCAGCAGCTTGGGGACAGGGGTTCGCTACGAGCAGTACTTC	CASSLGTGVRYEQYF
TRBV7-2	-	-	TRBJ2-2	TGTGCCAGCAGCTTAGGCAGGGGCACCGGGGAGCTGTTTTTT	CASSLGRGTGELFF
TRBV28	TRBD2	once	TRBJ2-1	TGTGCCAGCAGTTTACGGCTAGCGGGAACGATCAATGAGCAGTTCTTC	CASSLRLAGTINEQFF
TRBV12-3/TRBV12-4	-	-	TRBJ1-2	TGTGCCAGCAGTTTACGGGCAGGGCTAGGCTACACCTTC	CASSLRAGLGYTF
TRBV5-1	TRBD2	-	TRBJ2-1	TGCGCCAGCAGCTTCCGACTAGCGGGGTACAATGAGCAGTTCTTC	CASSFRLAGYNEQFF
TRBV4-1	-	-	TRBJ2-3	TGCGCCAGCAGCCAAACAAGTGCGGGAGATACGCAGTATTTT	CASSQTSAGDTQYF
TRBV6-2/TRBV6-3	-	-	TRBJ2-7	TGTGCCAGCAGCCTCCTTCTAGGCCGATACGAGCAGTACTTC	CASSLLLGRYEQYF
TRBV5-1	-	-	TRBJ1-1	TGCGCCAGCAGCCCCTACCTGTCCGGAGGCTCTGGTACTGAAGCTTTCTTT	CASSPYLSGGSGTEAFF
TRBV6-6	TRBD1	-	TRBJ2-1	TGTGCCAGCAGTCGACAGGGTAATATTGGCAATGAGCAGTTCTTC	CASSRQGNIGNEQFF
TRBV28	-	-	TRBJ2-4	TGTGCCAGCAGTTTACCCAGGGGCCGCCTTCGAGCCAAAAACATTCAGTACTTC	CASSLPRGRLRAKNIQYF
TRBV7-9	TRBD1	-	TRBJ1-5	TGTGCCAGCAGCTTACGGTCAGGGGGAGTTCATCAGCCCCAGCATTTT	CASSLRSGGVHQPQHF
TRBV6-5	-	-	TRBJ1-1	TGTGCCAGCGGGACACCTTTCGTCGCTGAAGCTTTCTTT	CASGTPFVAEAFF